The clone carrying this TCR beta chain appeared a single time. This CDR3 is 15 amino acids long. Per the germline V gene, CDR1 is MDHEN and CDR2 is SYDVKM. Trimming stripped 5 bases from V and 5 bases from J, with 19 bases between. This specimen comes from a study of shared T cell receptors in the human thymus. Clones were sequenced by immunoSEQ multiplex PCR, and TCRdb holds only the in-frame ones, with some missing. This table has about 380,000 clones, approximately 95% appearing once. This sequence originates from a human donor. The V call is TRBV28, the J call TRBJ2-7; the D is unclear. Sequences were obtained from thymocytes. Written as DNA, the CDR3 is TGTGCCAGCAGTACCGACGGATCTTCAGTCCACGAGCAGTACTTC. Protein product: CASSTDGSSVHEQYF.